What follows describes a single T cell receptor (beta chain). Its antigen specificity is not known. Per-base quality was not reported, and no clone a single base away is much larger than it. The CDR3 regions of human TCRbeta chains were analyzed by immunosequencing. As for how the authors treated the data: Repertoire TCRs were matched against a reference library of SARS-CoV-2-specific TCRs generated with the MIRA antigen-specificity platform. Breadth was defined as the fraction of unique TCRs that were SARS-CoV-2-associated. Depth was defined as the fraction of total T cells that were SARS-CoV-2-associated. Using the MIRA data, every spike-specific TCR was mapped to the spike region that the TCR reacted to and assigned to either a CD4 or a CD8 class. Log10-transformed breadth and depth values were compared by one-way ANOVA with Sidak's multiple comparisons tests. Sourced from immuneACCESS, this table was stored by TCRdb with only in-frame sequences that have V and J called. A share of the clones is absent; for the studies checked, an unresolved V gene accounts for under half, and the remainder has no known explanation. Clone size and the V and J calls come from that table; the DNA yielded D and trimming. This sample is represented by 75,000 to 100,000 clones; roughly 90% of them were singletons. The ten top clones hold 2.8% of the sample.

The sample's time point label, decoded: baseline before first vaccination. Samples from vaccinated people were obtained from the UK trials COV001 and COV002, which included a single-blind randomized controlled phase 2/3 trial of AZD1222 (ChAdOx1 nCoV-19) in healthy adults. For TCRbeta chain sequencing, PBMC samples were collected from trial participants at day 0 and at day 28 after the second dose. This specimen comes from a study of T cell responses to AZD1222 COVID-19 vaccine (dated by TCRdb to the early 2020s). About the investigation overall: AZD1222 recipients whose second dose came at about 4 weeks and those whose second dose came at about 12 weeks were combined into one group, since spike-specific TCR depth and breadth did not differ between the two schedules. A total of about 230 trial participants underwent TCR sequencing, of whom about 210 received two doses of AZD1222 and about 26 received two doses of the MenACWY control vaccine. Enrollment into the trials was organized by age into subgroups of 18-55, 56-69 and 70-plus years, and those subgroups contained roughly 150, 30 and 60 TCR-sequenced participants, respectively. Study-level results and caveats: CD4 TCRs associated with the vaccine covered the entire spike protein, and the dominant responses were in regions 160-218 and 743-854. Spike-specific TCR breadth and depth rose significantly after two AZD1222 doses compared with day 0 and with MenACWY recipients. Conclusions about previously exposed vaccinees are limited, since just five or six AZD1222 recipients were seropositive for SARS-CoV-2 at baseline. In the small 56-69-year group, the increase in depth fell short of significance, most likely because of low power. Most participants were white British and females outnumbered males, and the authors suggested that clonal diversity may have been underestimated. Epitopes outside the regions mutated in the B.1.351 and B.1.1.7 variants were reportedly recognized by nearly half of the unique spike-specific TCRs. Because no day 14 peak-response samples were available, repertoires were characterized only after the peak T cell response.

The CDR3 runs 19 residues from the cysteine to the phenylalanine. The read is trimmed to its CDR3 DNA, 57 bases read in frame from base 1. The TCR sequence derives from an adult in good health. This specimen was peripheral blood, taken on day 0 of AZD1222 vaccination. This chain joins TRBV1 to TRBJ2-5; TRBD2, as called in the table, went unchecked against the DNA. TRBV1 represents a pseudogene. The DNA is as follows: TGCACCAGCAGCCTCACGGAGGGCCTAGCGGAGAGGTACCAAGAGACCCAGTACTTC. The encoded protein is CTSSLTEGLAERYQETQYF.